A single sample is the source of the 28 T cell receptor beta chains below, sequenced in a study of neurological immune-mediated disorders. TCRdb passed the 5' RACE reads through MiXCR, listing each CDR3 protein once. Of fewer than 35,000 distinct CDR3 sequences listed, under 6% are singletons. Sequencing was done on a sample of PBMCs. The source of these receptors is a man younger than 35 in good health.

This clonotype was counted ten times or more. V is TRBV19 and J is TRBJ2-2; D gene unclear. Per germline, CDR1 LNHDA and CDR2 SQIVND (reference sequence). The CDR3 runs to 11 residues. V lost 8 bases and J lost 5, with 6 bases in between. The CDR3 nucleotides read TGTGCCAGTCAGAAGACCGGGGAGCTGTTTTTT. Protein sequence: CASQKTGELFF. The whole variable domain, filled in from reference TRBV19 and TRBJ2-2, reads DGGITQSPKYLFRKEGQNVTLSCEQNLNHDAMYWYRQDPGQGLRLIYYSQIVNDFQKGDIAEGYSVSREKKESFPLTVTSAQKNPTAFYLCASQKTGELFFGEGSRLTVL.

This clonotype has at least ten counts. This chain uses TRBV10-3 with TRBJ2-1, with TRBD2 identical over 8 bases. This CDR3 is built from 14 residues. Trimming removed 2 bases from V and 4 bases from J; junction bases left unmatched: 1. Germline lookup yields CDR1 ENHRY and CDR2 SYGVKD. The chain's CDR3 is CAISEQRGYNEQFF. In DNA, the CDR3 is TGTGCCATCAGTGAGCAGCGGGGGTACAATGAGCAGTTCTTC.

Many counts were recorded for this clonotype. The rearrangement joins TRBV19 to TRBJ2-7; the D is unclear. CDR3 length equals 16 residues. Germline-derived CDR1 and CDR2 are LNHDA and SQIVND (reference sequence). The ends were cut back, 2 bases at V and 0 bases at J, with 14 bases in the middle. CDR3: CASSIKGDVSSYEQYF. CDR3 sequence (DNA): TGTGCCAGTAGTATAAAGGGCGATGTGTCCTCCTACGAGCAGTACTTC.

This clonotype is medium-sized. The chain joins TRBV7-2 to TRBJ2-5; D possibly corresponds to TRBD1 (5 bases). CDR1 and CDR2 from the germline V gene are SGHTA and FQGNSA. This CDR3 is 12 amino acids long. Trimming stripped 2 bases from V and 5 bases from J, with 6 bases between. CDR3 DNA sequence: TGTGCCAGCAGCTTAAGGGGCGAGACCCAGTACTTC. It yields the protein CASSLRGETQYF.

This clonotype has ten or more counts. This chain connects TRBV20-1 to TRBJ1-5, with 8 positions matching TRBD1. Germline CDR1 DFQATT, CDR2 SNEGSKA (reference sequence). The CDR3 sequence is 13 residues long. Germline trimming cut 5 bases from V and 5 bases from J; bases unmatched to any gene: 5. CDR3 bases: TGCAGTGCTGCTCCAGGGGGCGATCAGCCCCAGCATTTT. This sequence encodes CSAAPGGDQPQHF.

This clonotype was picked up many times. The rearrangement uses TRBV20-1 and TRBJ2-7; 8 bases map to TRBD2. CDR3 length: 14 amino acids. V lost 5 bases, J lost 3 bases, and 9 bases stayed unmatched. From germline, CDR1 is DFQATT and CDR2 SNEGSKA (reference sequence). The CDR3 is CSAHSGTLYYEQYF. The CDR3 nucleotides are TGCAGTGCTCATAGCGGGACCCTATACTACGAGCAGTACTTC.

This clonotype came up many times. The genes are TRBV20-1 and TRBJ2-1; 11 bases agree with TRBD2. Germline V gene lookup returns CDR1 DFQATT and CDR2 SNEGSKA (reference sequence). The CDR3 consists of 15 residues. J gave up 8 bases and V 2 bases, and 8 bases lay outside the gene matches. The CDR3, as DNA: TGCAGTGCTAGACATGGGACTAGCGGAGGGGATGAGCAGTTCTTC. It encodes CSARHGTSGGDEQFF.

Many counts were recorded for this clonotype. This sequence joins TRBV18 and TRBJ2-5; D ambiguous. Germline loops: CDR1 KGHSH, CDR2 LQKENI. Trimming cost V 3 bases and J 4 bases, with 15 bases left between them. The CDR3 is 15 amino acids. DNA of the CDR3: TGTGCCAGCTCACCTCCCTACCCGGGTCGAGAGACCCAGTACTTC. It is translated as CASSPPYPGRETQYF. Full variable domain (missing parts from reference TRBV18 and TRBJ2-5): NAGVMQNPRHLVRRRGQEARLRCSPMKGHSHVYWYRQLPEEGLKFMVYLQKENIIDESGMPKERFSAEFPKEGPSILRIQQVVRGDSAAYFCASSPPYPGRETQYFGPGTRLLVL.

The table lists this clonotype with many counts. The chain couples TRBV19 to TRBJ1-5, with D possibly matching TRBD1 (6 bases). This CDR3 has 16 residues. The V end was cut by 3 bases, the J end by 4 bases, with 16 bases between. Germline values: CDR1 LNHDA, CDR2 SQIVND (reference sequence). The CDR3 DNA reads TGTGCCAGTAGTATTAGGGTCAGGGGTGATAATCAGCCCCAGCATTTT. This translates into CASSIRVRGDNQPQHF.

This clonotype was counted many times. The chain links TRBV18 to TRBJ2-2; D is uncertain. Germline CDR1 KGHSH, CDR2 LQKENI. The CDR3 runs to 14 residues. Trimming took 2 bases from V and 1 from J, leaving 5 bases between them. CDR3 DNA: TGTGCCAGCTCACCAACAGAGAACACCGGGGAGCTGTTTTTT. Translating it yields CASSPTENTGELFF.

This clonotype was recorded many times. CDR3 sequence: CASTIRQSPGELFF. The DNA of the CDR3 is TGTGCCAGCACCATTAGACAGTCCCCCGGGGAGCTGTTTTTT. The rearrangement links TRBV27 to TRBJ2-2; maybe TRBD1 (5 bases). Germline CDR1 reads MNHEY; CDR2 reads SMNVEV (reference sequence). The CDR3 spans 14 residues. V lost 7 bases and J lost 6, with 15 bases in between.

The sample holds many counts of this clonotype. The genes are TRBV12-3 or TRBV12-4 and TRBJ1-1; D might be TRBD1 (6 bases). V lost 4 bases to trimming and J lost 1 base, with 13 bases between them. CDR3 length: 15 residues. The CDR3 is CASSSIAQGNTEAFF. CDR3 coding DNA: TGTGCCAGCAGTTCCATAGCACAGGGGAACACTGAAGCTTTCTTT.

This clonotype was observed many times. The chain recombines TRBV7-9 with TRBJ2-3, with TRBD1 identical over 9 bases. V dropped 10 bases and J dropped 0; count of bases not matched to a gene: 2. Germline CDR1 is SEHNR and CDR2 is FQNEAQ (reference sequence). The CDR3 sequence is 13 residues long. The chain's CDR3 is CANDRGSTDTQYF. In nucleotides, the CDR3 is TGTGCCAACGACAGGGGGAGCACAGATACGCAGTATTTT.

The chain combines TRBV20-1 with TRBJ1-2, with TRBD1 as a possible D gene (5 bases). The CDR3 has 13 amino acids. Germline CDR1 reads DFQATT; CDR2 reads SNEGSKA (reference sequence). The germline V and J ends were trimmed by 3 bases and 6 bases, with 14 bases remaining between them. The CDR3 spells CSARVEGWNGYTF. As DNA, the CDR3 is TGCAGTGCTAGGGTAGAGGGGTGGAATGGCTACACCTTC.

Comment on this clonotype: Germline is not matched at one junction end, which may reflect a read error. The chain links TRBV5-1 to TRBJ1-6; 7 bases agree with TRBD1. This CDR3 region has 13 residues. Germline V gene data show CDR1 as SGHRS and CDR2 as YFSETQ. The CDR3 is CASSTGTDSPLKF. As DNA, the CDR3 is TGCGCCAGCAGCACCGGGACAGATTCACCCCTCAAATTT. The full variable domain, with the rest looked up from reference TRBV5-1 and TRBJ1-6, is KAGVTQTPRYLIKTRGQQVTLSCSPISGHRSVSWYQQTPGQGLQFLFEYFSETQRNKGNFPGRFSGRQFSNSRSEMNVSTLELGDSALYLCASSTGTDSPLKFGNGTRLTVT.

This clonotype has at least ten counts. The chain is built from TRBV7-2 and TRBJ2-5, with a tentative D call TRBD2 (5 bases). This CDR3 contains 15 residues. Trimming cost V 5 bases and J 3 bases, with 16 bases left between them. Looked up from germline, CDR1 is SGHTA and CDR2 is FQGNSA. As DNA, the CDR3 is TGTGCCAGCAGCCCCTCCGGGTGGCGGGAAGAGACCCAGTACTTC. Protein: CASSPSGWREETQYF.

This clonotype was recorded at least ten times. The V gene is TRBV20-1, the J gene TRBJ1-2; 9 bases align to TRBD1. V shed 2 bases, J shed 4 bases, and the junction held 5 bases outside the gene matches. The CDR3 spans 14 residues. Germline assignment: CDR1 DFQATT and CDR2 SNEGSKA (reference sequence). This CDR3 is CSARPQGAGYGYTF. The CDR3 region has the DNA TGCAGTGCTAGACCACAGGGGGCAGGCTATGGCTACACCTTC.

This clonotype was detected many times. J is TRBJ2-2 and V is TRBV4-1; D gene uncertain. The CDR3 is 15 residues long. CDR1 is MGHRA and CDR2 is YSYEKL in the germline V gene. Between the trimmed V and J ends, which lost 7 bases and 0 bases, there was a span of 12 bases. CDR3 bases: TGCGCCAGCAACGTTCGAGATACGAACACCGGGGAGCTGTTTTTT. Amino acids: CASNVRDTNTGELFF.

This clonotype has ten or more counts. CDR3: CSARDLATVNSPLHF. DNA of the CDR3: TGCAGTGCTAGAGATTTAGCGACAGTTAATTCACCCCTCCACTTT. The rearrangement joins TRBV20-1 to TRBJ1-6; D may be TRBD1 (5 bases). The CDR3 spans 15 residues. Germline V lookup: CDR1 DFQATT, CDR2 SNEGSKA (reference sequence). The germline V and J ends were trimmed by 0 bases and 6 bases, with 12 bases remaining between them.

This clonotype has a count of ten or more. The chain uses TRBV10-3 and TRBJ2-5; tentatively, D is TRBD1 (5 bases). Trimming cost V 8 bases and J 2 bases, with 12 bases left between them. The CDR3 length is 13 residues. The germline V gene has CDR1 ENHRY and CDR2 SYGVKD. The CDR3 here is CAIQTDIQETQYF. The CDR3 nucleotides are TGTGCCATCCAGACGGACATTCAAGAGACCCAGTACTTC.

This clonotype was seen repeatedly, ten times or more. This chain uses TRBV18 with TRBJ1-1; D gene uncertain. Per the germline V gene, CDR1 is KGHSH and CDR2 is LQKENI. The ends were cut back, 6 bases at V and 1 base at J, with 6 bases in the middle. The length of the CDR3 is 12 residues. CDR3 sequence: CASSPSNTEAFF. For the CDR3, the DNA is TGTGCCAGCTCGCCTTCGAACACTGAAGCTTTCTTT.

The sample holds many counts of this clonotype. The rearrangement uses TRBV5-1 and TRBJ2-2; D call uncertain. V was shortened by 3 bases and J by 6 bases, with 12 bases between the two germline ends. There are 14 residues in the CDR3. Looked up from germline, CDR1 is SGHRS and CDR2 is YFSETQ. The CDR3: CASSYPDRAGELFF. The DNA for the CDR3 is TGCGCCAGCAGCTACCCGGACCGGGCCGGGGAGCTGTTTTTT.

This clonotype was picked up many times. The V gene is TRBV21-1, the J gene TRBJ1-1. TRBV21-1 is shown as a pseudogene. CDR3 size: 17 residues. This CDR3 reads CASSSPRWKNGNTEAFF. The CDR3 nucleotides read TGTGCCAGCAGCTCACCCCGTTGGAAGAACGGGAACACTGAAGCTTTCTTT.

This clonotype was found many times. The chain joins TRBV5-1 to TRBJ1-1, with D unclear. The CDR3 runs 14 residues. The germline gives CDR1 SGHRS, CDR2 YFSETQ. The V end lost 0 bases, the J end lost 5 bases, and 11 bases lay between the germline ends. CDR3 loop: CASSLAWQTTEAFF. CDR3 DNA: TGCGCCAGCAGCTTGGCCTGGCAGACAACTGAAGCTTTCTTT. The full variable domain, its missing parts supplied by reference TRBV5-1 and TRBJ1-1, is KAGVTQTPRYLIKTRGQQVTLSCSPISGHRSVSWYQQTPGQGLQFLFEYFSETQRNKGNFPGRFSGRQFSNSRSEMNVSTLELGDSALYLCASSLAWQTTEAFFGQGTRLTVV.

In this sample, this clonotype turned up many times. The chain combines TRBV6-5 with TRBJ1-2, with a weak D call TRBD1 (5 bases). This CDR3 region has 13 residues. The germline gives CDR1 MNHEY, CDR2 SVGAGI. V shed 5 bases and J shed 4 bases, with 11 bases lying between them. CDR3 in amino acids: CASSRAGSYGYTF. DNA of the CDR3: TGTGCCAGCAGTCGGGCAGGGAGCTATGGCTACACCTTC.

The table lists this clonotype with many counts. The rearrangement joins TRBV5-1 to TRBJ1-5, with D maybe TRBD1 (6 bases). Germline CDR1 and CDR2: SGHRS and YFSETQ. Trimming removed 4 bases at V and 6 bases at J, with 14 bases between. This CDR3 has 14 amino acids. CDR3 sequence reads: CASSAQGIGQPQHF. In nucleotides, the CDR3 is TGCGCCAGCAGCGCCCAGGGGATCGGTCAGCCCCAGCATTTT.

In this sample, this clonotype turned up many times. The CDR3 loop is CSAAGQGNSPLHF. The CDR3 bases are TGCAGTGCCGCCGGACAGGGAAATTCACCCCTCCACTTT. The rearrangement joins TRBV20-1 to TRBJ1-6; 8 bases line up with TRBD1. CDR3 length equals 13 residues. The germline gives CDR1 DFQATT, CDR2 SNEGSKA (reference sequence). Trimming at V came to 6 bases and at J to 7 bases, leaving 5 bases not matched to a gene.

This clonotype was seen repeatedly, ten times or more. V gene TRBV20-1 combines with J gene TRBJ2-7; 12 bases match TRBD2. After removal of 5 bases from V and 4 bases from J, the junction contained 3 bases not matched to a gene. The CDR3 consists of 13 residues. The germline V gene encodes CDR1 DFQATT and CDR2 SNEGSKA (reference sequence). This chain's CDR3 is CSAETSGGYEQYF. The DNA of the CDR3 is TGCAGTGCTGAGACTAGCGGGGGATACGAGCAGTACTTC.